The 5 T cell receptor beta chains below were found in one sample sequenced in a study of blood T cell repertoires in COVID-19. TCRdb's copy holds only in-frame clones and misses some; the assay was immunoSEQ multiplex PCR. The profile covers roughly 86,000 clones, with 84% appearing a single time and 6.3% taken by the ten largest. Material for sequencing was peripheral blood. These receptors were obtained from a man between 60 and 70 years old with acute or convalescent COVID-19.

This clone was seen a single time. The chain couples TRBV10-1 to TRBJ2-1, with 10 bases fitting TRBD2. CDR3 size: 18 residues. Germline V CDR1 and CDR2: WNHNN, SYGVQD (reference sequence). V was pared by 2 bases and J by 0 bases, with 7 bases of the junction left unmatched. The CDR3 spells CASSESLAGARSYNEQFF. CDR3 nucleotides: TGCGCCAGCAGTGAGAGCCTAGCGGGGGCCCGCTCCTACAATGAGCAGTTCTTC.

V is TRBV7-2 and J is TRBJ2-5; 11 bases fit TRBD1. The trim removed 5 bases at V and 4 bases at J, leaving 6 bases unmatched. CDR3 length equals 15 residues. Germline V gene data show CDR1 as SGHTA and CDR2 as FQGNSA. The CDR3 reads CASSVGQGATETQYF. DNA for the CDR3: TGTGCCAGCAGCGTAGGACAGGGGGCAACAGAGACCCAGTACTTC.

The gene calls are TRBV30 and TRBJ1-2, with a weak D call TRBD1 (5 bases). This CDR3 region has 15 residues. CDR1 and CDR2 (germline): GTSNPN, SVGIG (reference sequence). The V end lost 1 base, the J end lost 0 bases, and 12 bases lay between the germline ends. CDR3: CAWSAGRTTNYGYTF. For the CDR3, the DNA is TGTGCCTGGAGTGCAGGTCGGACAACTAACTATGGCTACACCTTC.

This clone has just one count. The chain recombines TRBV5-8 with TRBJ2-3; 12 bases agree with TRBD2. This CDR3 has 18 residues. V lost 3 bases and J lost 1; bases outside the gene matches: 9. In germline, CDR1 is SGHTS, CDR2 YDEGEE. CDR3 residues: CASSSLSASGGGTDTQYF. As DNA, the CDR3 is TGTGCCAGCAGCTCCTTATCTGCTAGCGGGGGGGGCACAGATACGCAGTATTTT.

This clone was counted a few times. This rearrangement joins TRBV9 to TRBJ1-3; D is ambiguous. The CDR3 spans 13 residues. CDR1 is SGDLS, CDR2 YYNGEE, per germline. Trimming removed 3 bases at V and 4 bases at J, with 8 bases between. CDR3 nucleotide sequence: TGTGCCAGCAGCGACCTCAGAGGAAACACCATATATTTT. The encoded protein is CASSDLRGNTIYF.